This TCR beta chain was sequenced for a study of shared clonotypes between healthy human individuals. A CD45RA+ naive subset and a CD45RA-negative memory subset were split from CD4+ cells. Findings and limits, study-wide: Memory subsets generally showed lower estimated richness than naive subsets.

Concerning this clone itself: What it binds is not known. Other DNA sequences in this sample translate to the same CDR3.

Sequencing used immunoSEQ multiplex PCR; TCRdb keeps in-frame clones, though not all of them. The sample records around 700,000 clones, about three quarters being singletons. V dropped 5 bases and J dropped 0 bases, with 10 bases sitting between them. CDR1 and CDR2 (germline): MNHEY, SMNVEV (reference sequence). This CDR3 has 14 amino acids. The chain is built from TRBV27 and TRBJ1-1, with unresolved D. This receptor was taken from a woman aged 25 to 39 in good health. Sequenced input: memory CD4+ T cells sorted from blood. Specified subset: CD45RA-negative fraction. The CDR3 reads CASSPRTLNTEAFF. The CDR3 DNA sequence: TGTGCCAGCAGTCCCCGGACCTTGAACACTGAAGCTTTCTTT.